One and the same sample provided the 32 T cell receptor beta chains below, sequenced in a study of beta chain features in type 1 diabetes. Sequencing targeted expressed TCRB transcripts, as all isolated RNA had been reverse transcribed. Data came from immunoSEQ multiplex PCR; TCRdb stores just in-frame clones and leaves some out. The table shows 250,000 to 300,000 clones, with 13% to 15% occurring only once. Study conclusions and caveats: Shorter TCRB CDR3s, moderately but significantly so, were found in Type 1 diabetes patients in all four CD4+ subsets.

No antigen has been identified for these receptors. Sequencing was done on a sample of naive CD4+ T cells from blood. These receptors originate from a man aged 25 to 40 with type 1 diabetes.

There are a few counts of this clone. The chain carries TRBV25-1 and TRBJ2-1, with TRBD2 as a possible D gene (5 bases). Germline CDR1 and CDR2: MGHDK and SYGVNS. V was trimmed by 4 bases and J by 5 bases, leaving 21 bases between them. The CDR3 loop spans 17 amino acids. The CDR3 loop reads CASSGGLVALSHNEQFF. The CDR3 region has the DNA TGTGCCAGCAGTGGAGGGTTGGTCGCTCTTAGCCACAATGAGCAGTTCTTC.

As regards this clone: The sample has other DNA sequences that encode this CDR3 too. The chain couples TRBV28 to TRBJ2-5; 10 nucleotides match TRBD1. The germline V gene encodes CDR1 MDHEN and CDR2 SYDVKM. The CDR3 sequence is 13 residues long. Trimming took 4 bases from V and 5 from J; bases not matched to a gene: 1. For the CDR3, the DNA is TGTGCCAGCAGTTCGGGACAGGGGGAGACCCAGTACTTC. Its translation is CASSSGQGETQYF.

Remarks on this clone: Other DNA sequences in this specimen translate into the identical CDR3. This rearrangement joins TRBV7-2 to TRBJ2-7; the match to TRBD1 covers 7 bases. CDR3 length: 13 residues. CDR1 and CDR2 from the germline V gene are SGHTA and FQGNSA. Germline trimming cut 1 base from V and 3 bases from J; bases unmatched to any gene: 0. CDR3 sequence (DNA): TGTGCCAGCAGCTTAGACAGGGGCTACGAGCAGTACTTC. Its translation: CASSLDRGYEQYF.

The CDR3 DNA is TGTGCCAGCAGCACCCGACAGGGGGGCAATCAGCCCCAGCATTTT. Amino acid sequence: CASSTRQGGNQPQHF. The rearrangement joins TRBV7-2 to TRBJ1-5; TRBD1 aligns across 9 bases. With 5 bases clipped from V and 2 bases from J, the junction kept 4 bases outside the gene matches. The CDR3 spans 15 residues. From germline, CDR1 is SGHTA and CDR2 FQGNSA.

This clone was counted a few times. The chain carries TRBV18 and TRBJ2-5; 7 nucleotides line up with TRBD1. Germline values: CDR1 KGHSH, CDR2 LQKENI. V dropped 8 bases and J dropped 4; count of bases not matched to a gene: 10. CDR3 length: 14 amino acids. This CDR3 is CASVSGTARETQYF. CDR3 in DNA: TGTGCCAGCGTTTCCGGGACAGCCCGAGAGACCCAGTACTTC.

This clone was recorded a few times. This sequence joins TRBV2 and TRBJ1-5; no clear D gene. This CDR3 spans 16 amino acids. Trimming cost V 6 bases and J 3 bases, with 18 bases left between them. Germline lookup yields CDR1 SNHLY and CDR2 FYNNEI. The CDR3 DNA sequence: TGTGCCAGCAGCCTCGACAATGGTTGGTCCAATCAGCCCCAGCATTTT. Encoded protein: CASSLDNGWSNQPQHF. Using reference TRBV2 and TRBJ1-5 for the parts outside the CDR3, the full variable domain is EPEVTQTPSHQVTQMGQEVILRCVPISNHLYFYWYRQILGQKVEFLVSFYNNEISEKSEIFDDQFSVERPDGSNFTLKIRSTKLEDSAMYFCASSLDNGWSNQPQHFGDGTRLSIL.

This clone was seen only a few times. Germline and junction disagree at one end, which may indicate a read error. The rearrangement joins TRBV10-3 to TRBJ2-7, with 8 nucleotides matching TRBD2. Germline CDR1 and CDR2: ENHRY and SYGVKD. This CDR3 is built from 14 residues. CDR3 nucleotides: TGTGCCATCGGTGAACTAGCGGACGCCTACGAGCAGTACTTC. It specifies CAIGELADAYEQYF.

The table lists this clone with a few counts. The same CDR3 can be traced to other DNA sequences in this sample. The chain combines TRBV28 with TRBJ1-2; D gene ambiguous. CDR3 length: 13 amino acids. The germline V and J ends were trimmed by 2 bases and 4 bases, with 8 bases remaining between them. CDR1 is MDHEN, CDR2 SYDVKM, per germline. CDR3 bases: TGTGCCAGCAGTTTACGGGGAGGCTATGGCTACACCTTC. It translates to CASSLRGGYGYTF.

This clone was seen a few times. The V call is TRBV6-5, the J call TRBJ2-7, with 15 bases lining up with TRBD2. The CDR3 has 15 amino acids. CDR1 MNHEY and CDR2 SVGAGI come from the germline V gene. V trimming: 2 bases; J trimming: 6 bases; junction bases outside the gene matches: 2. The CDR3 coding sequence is TGTGCCAGCAGTTACGGACTAGCGGGAGGGTTCGAGCAGTACTTC. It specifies CASSYGLAGGFEQYF.

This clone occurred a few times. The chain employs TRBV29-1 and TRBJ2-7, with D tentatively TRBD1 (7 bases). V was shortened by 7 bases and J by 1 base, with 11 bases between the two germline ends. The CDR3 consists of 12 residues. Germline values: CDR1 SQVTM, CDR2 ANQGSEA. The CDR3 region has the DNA TGCAGCGCCAGGGGGGATTCCTACGAGCAGTACTTC. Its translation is CSARGDSYEQYF.

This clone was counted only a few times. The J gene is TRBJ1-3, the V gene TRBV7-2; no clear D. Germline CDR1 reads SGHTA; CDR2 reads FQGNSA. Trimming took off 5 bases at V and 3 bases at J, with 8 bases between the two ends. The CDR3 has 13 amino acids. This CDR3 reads CASSARIGNTIYF. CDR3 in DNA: TGTGCCAGCAGCGCCAGGATTGGAAACACCATATATTTT.

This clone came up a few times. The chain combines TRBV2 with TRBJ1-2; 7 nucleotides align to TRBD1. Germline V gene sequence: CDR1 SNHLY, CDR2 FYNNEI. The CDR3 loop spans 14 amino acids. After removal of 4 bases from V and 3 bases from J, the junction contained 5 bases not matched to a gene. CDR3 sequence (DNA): TGTGCCAGCAGTGTGGAGGGGGCGGACTATGGCTACACCTTC. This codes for CASSVEGADYGYTF.

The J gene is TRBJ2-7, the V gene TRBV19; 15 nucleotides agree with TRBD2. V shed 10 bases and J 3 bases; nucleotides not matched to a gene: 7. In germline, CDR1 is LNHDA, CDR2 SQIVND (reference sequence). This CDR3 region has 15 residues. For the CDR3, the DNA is TGTGCCACTAGGACTAGCGGGAGGGCCATCTACGAGCAGTACTTC. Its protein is CATRTSGRAIYEQYF.

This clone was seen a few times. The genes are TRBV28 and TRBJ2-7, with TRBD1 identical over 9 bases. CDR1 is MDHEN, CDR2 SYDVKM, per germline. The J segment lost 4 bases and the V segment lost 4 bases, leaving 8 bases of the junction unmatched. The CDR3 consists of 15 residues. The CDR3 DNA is TGTGCCAGCAGTTCCTCGGGACAGGGAGGATACGAGCAGTACTTC. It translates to CASSSSGQGGYEQYF.

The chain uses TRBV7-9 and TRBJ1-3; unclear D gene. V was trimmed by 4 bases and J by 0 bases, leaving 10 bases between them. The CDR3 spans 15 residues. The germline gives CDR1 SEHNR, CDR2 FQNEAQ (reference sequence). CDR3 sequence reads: CASSWAQGSGNTIYF. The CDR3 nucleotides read TGTGCCAGCAGCTGGGCCCAAGGCTCTGGAAACACCATATATTTT.

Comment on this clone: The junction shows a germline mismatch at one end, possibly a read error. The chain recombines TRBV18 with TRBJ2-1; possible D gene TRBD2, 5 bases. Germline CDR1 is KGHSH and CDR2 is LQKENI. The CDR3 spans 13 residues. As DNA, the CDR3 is TGTGCCAGCTCATCACCCACTAGGACTGAGCAGTTCTTC. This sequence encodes CASSSPTRTEQFF.

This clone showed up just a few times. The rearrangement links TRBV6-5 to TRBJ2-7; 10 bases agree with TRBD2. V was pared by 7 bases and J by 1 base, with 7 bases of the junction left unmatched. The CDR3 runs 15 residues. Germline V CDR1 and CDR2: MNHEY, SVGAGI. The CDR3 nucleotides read TGTGCCAGCATAGCGGGAGGAGGTGGATCCTACGAGCAGTACTTC. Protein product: CASIAGGGGSYEQYF.

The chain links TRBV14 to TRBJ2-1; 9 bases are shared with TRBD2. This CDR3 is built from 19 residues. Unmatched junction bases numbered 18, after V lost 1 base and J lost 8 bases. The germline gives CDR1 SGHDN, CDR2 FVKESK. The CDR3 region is CASSQAGLAGWVGGDEQFF. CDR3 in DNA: TGTGCCAGCAGCCAAGCCGGTCTAGCGGGATGGGTAGGAGGGGATGAGCAGTTCTTC.

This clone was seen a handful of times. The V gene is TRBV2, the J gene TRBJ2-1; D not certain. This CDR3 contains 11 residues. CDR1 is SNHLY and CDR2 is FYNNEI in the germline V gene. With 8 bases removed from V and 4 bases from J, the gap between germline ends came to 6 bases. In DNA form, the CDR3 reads TGTGCCAGCCTCAGGTACAATGAGCAGTTCTTC. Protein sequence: CASLRYNEQFF.

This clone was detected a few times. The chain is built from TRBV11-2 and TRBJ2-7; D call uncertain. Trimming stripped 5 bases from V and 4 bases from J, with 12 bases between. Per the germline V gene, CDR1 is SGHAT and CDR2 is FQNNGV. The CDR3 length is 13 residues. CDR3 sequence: CASSKAELYEQYF. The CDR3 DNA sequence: TGTGCCAGCAGCAAGGCGGAGTTATACGAGCAGTACTTC.

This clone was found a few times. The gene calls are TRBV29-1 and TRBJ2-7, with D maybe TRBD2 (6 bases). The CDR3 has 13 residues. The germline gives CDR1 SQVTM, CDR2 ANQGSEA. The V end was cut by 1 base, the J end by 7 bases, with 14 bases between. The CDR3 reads CSVEGMEGGEQYF. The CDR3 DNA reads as TGCAGCGTTGAAGGCATGGAGGGCGGAGAGCAGTACTTC.

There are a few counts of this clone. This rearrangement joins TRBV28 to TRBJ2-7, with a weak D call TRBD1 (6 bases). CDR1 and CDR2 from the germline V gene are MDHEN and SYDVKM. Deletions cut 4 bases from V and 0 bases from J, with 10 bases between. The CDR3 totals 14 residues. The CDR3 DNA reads TGTGCCAGCAGTTCGGGGACAAGCTCCTACGAGCAGTACTTC. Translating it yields CASSSGTSSYEQYF. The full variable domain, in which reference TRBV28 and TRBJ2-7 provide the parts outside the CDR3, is DVKVTQSSRYLVKRTGEKVFLECVQDMDHENMFWYRQDPGLGLRLIYFSYDVKMKEKGDIPEGYSVSREKKERFSLILESASTNQTSMYLCASSSGTSSYEQYFGPGTRLTVT.

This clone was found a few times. CDR3 bases: TGCGCCAGCAGCTGGCGGGTACAGTTCCAAGAGACCCAGTACTTC. Its translation is CASSWRVQFQETQYF. The chain couples TRBV5-1 to TRBJ2-5, with D possibly being TRBD2 (5 bases). The V gene's germline CDR1 is SGHRS and CDR2 YFSETQ. The V and J ends lost 3 bases and 1 base respectively, with 13 bases between them. The CDR3 totals 15 residues. Supplemented by reference TRBV5-1 and TRBJ2-5, the full variable domain reads KAGVTQTPRYLIKTRGQQVTLSCSPISGHRSVSWYQQTPGQGLQFLFEYFSETQRNKGNFPGRFSGRQFSNSRSEMNVSTLELGDSALYLCASSWRVQFQETQYFGPGTRLLVL.

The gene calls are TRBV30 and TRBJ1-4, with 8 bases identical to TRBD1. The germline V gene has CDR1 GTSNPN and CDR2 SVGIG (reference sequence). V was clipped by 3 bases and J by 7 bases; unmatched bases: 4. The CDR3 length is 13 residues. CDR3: CAWRDRVGEKLFF. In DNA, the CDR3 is TGTGCCTGGAGGGACAGGGTTGGTGAAAAACTGTTTTTT.

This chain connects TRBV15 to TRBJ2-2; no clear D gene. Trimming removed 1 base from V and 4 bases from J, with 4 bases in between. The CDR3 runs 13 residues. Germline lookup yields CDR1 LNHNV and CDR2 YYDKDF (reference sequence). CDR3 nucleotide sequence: TGTGCCACCAGCAGAGTCGGCACCGGGGAGCTGTTTTTT. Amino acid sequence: CATSRVGTGELFF.

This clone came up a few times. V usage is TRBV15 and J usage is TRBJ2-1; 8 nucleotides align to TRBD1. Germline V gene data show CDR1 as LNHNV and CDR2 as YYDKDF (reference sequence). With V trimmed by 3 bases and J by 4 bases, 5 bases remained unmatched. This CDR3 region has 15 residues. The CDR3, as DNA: TGTGCCACCAGCAGCTACAGGACAGGGTACAATGAGCAGTTCTTC. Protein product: CATSSYRTGYNEQFF.

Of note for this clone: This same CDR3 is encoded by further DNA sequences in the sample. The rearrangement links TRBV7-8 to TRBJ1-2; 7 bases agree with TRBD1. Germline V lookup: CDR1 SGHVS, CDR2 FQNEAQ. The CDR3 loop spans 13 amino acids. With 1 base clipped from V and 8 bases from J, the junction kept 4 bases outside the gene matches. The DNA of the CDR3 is TGTGCCAGCAGCTTAGACAGGGGACGCGGCTACACCTTC. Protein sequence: CASSLDRGRGYTF.

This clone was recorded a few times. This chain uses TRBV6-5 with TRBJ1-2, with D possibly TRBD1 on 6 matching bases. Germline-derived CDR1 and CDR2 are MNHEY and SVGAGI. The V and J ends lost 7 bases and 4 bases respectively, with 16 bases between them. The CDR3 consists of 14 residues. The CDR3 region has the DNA TGTGCCAGCACACAGGGAAGGGGCTTCTATGGCTACACCTTC. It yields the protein CASTQGRGFYGYTF.

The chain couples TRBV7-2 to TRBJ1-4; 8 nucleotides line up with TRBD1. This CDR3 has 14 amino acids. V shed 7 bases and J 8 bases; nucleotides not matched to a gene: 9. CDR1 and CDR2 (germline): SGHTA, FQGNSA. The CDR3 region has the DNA TGTGCCAGCACGAGGACAGGGATGAACGAAAAACTGTTTTTT. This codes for CASTRTGMNEKLFF.

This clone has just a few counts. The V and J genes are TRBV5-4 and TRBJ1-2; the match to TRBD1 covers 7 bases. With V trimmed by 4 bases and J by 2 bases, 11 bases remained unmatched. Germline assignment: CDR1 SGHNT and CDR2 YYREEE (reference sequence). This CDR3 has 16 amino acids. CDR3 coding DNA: TGTGCCAGCAGCCCACCTCAGGGCAGGGGGAACTATGGCTACACCTTC. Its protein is CASSPPQGRGNYGYTF. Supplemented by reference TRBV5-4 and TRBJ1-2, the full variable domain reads ETGVTQSPTHLIKTRGQQVTLRCSSQSGHNTVSWYQQALGQGPQFIFQYYREEENGRGNFPPRFSGLQFPNYSSELNVNALELDDSALYLCASSPPQGRGNYGYTFGSGTRLTVV.

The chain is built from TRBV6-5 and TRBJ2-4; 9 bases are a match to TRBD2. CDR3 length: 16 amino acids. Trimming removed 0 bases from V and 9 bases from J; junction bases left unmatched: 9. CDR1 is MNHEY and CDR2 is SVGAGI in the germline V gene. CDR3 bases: TGTGCCAGCAGTTACTCGACATCCCTAGCGGGAACCATTCAGTACTTC. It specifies CASSYSTSLAGTIQYF.

The CDR3 DNA sequence: TGTGCCTGGACGCGGGATGGCGGCTACACCTTC. The encoded protein is CAWTRDGGYTF. V gene TRBV30 combines with J gene TRBJ1-2; no reliable D call. V lost 4 bases and J 8 bases, leaving 11 bases between the germline ends. The germline V gene encodes CDR1 GTSNPN and CDR2 SVGIG (reference sequence). The CDR3 has 11 amino acids.